The 22 T cell receptor beta chains in this list originate from one sample, sequenced in a study of cytomegalovirus exposure and HLA in healthy donors. Primers for the PCR totalled 60 Vbeta and 13 Jbeta. Sequencing used immunoSEQ multiplex PCR; TCRdb keeps in-frame clones, though not all of them. The table records approximately 110,000 clones, roughly 81% of them present only once. Sequenced input: PBMCs. These receptors were obtained from a young woman in good health and CMV-seronegative.

The V call is TRBV18, the J call TRBJ1-1; TRBD1 might be the D (5 bases). There are 14 residues in the CDR3. V shed 3 bases and J shed 0 bases, with 8 bases lying between them. Germline V CDR1 and CDR2: KGHSH, LQKENI. The DNA for the CDR3 is TGTGCCAGCTCACCCGGGGGGATGAACACTGAAGCTTTCTTT. Its protein product is CASSPGGMNTEAFF. The full variable domain, in which reference TRBV18 and TRBJ1-1 provide the parts outside the CDR3, is NAGVMQNPRHLVRRRGQEARLRCSPMKGHSHVYWYRQLPEEGLKFMVYLQKENIIDESGMPKERFSAEFPKEGPSILRIQQVVRGDSAAYFCASSPGGMNTEAFFGQGTRLTVV.

The chain is built from TRBV6-5 and TRBJ1-1, with TRBD1 as a possible D gene (6 bases). CDR1 and CDR2 from the germline V gene are MNHEY and SVGAGI. The CDR3 is made up of 13 amino acids. Trimming shortened V by 6 bases and J by 6 bases, and 14 bases separated the two germline ends. This CDR3 is CASSPGHLAEAFF. The CDR3 coding sequence is TGTGCCAGCAGCCCGGGACATCTCGCTGAAGCTTTCTTT.

The chain recombines TRBV5-4 with TRBJ2-5; D ambiguous. CDR1 is SGHNT and CDR2 is YYREEE in the germline V gene (reference sequence). Trimming removed 0 bases from V and 0 bases from J, with 9 bases in between. The CDR3 is 15 residues long. This chain's CDR3 is CASSLGGQYQETQYF. In nucleotides, the CDR3 is TGTGCCAGCAGCTTGGGAGGCCAGTACCAAGAGACCCAGTACTTC.

The chain recombines TRBV7-9 with TRBJ1-4; D may be TRBD1 (5 bases). Germline loops: CDR1 SEHNR, CDR2 FQNEAQ (reference sequence). The germline V and J ends were trimmed by 5 bases and 7 bases, with 20 bases remaining between them. CDR3 length: 16 residues. The DNA of the CDR3 is TGTGCCAGCAGCCCGCTTGGGGGGAAGGGTGGTGAAAAACTGTTTTTT. It yields the protein CASSPLGGKGGEKLFF.

The chain uses TRBV6-6 and TRBJ1-6; tentatively, D is TRBD1 (6 bases). CDR1 MNHNY and CDR2 SVGAGI come from the germline V gene (reference sequence). Trimming shortened V by 1 base and J by 9 bases, and 16 bases separated the two germline ends. The CDR3 spans 16 residues. CDR3 protein: CASSYYQTGSRSPLHF. The CDR3 DNA is TGTGCCAGCAGTTACTACCAAACAGGGTCCCGTTCACCCCTCCACTTT.

This clone was seen once. The V and J genes are TRBV4-2 and TRBJ2-5, with D possibly TRBD1 on 7 matching bases. CDR3 length: 14 amino acids. Looked up from germline, CDR1 is LGHNA and CDR2 is YNFKEQ. Trimming took off 1 base at V and 4 bases at J, with 10 bases between the two ends. CDR3 bases: TGTGCCAGCAGCCAAGGACAGGGAGGAGAGACCCAGTACTTC. It specifies CASSQGQGGETQYF.

Regarding this clone: At the DNA level, this CDR3 is encoded by other sequences in the same sample as well. The V and J genes are TRBV19 and TRBJ2-1; TRBD2 matches at 7 bases. CDR1 LNHDA and CDR2 SQIVND come from the germline V gene (reference sequence). Germline trimming cut 6 bases from V and 6 bases from J; bases unmatched to any gene: 11. The CDR3 has 15 amino acids. The CDR3 region is CASSTGTGGFNEQFF. CDR3 bases: TGTGCCAGTAGCACCGGGACGGGGGGTTTCAATGAGCAGTTCTTC. Together with reference TRBV19 and TRBJ2-1, the CDR3 gives the full variable domain: DGGITQSPKYLFRKEGQNVTLSCEQNLNHDAMYWYRQDPGQGLRLIYYSQIVNDFQKGDIAEGYSVSREKKESFPLTVTSAQKNPTAFYLCASSTGTGGFNEQFFGPGTRLTVL.

The chain employs TRBV5-5 and TRBJ1-2; a weak D match, TRBD1 (5 bases). Trimming shortened V by 3 bases and J by 8 bases, and 17 bases separated the two germline ends. CDR3 length: 14 residues. Per germline, CDR1 SGHKS and CDR2 YYEKEE (reference sequence). CDR3 region: CASSSDVRGLGYTF. The CDR3 coding sequence is TGTGCCAGCAGCTCGGACGTCCGGGGGTTGGGCTACACCTTC.

The genes are TRBV14 and TRBJ2-1, with D maybe TRBD2 (5 bases). CDR1 SGHDN and CDR2 FVKESK come from the germline V gene. The V and J ends lost 1 base and 3 bases respectively, with 13 bases between them. The CDR3 spans 16 residues. The CDR3 bases are TGTGCCAGCAGCCAAGCAACGTGGGAGCTCTACAATGAGCAGTTCTTC. This sequence encodes CASSQATWELYNEQFF. The variable domain in full, with the rest retrieved from reference TRBV14 and TRBJ2-1, is EAGVTQFPSHSVIEKGQTVTLRCDPISGHDNLYWYRRVMGKEIKFLLHFVKESKQDESGMPNNRFLAERTGGTYSTLKVQPAELEDSGVYFCASSQATWELYNEQFFGPGTRLTVL.

The sample holds one count of this clone. V and J are TRBV10-1 and TRBJ1-2; 7 positions match TRBD1. The ends lost 2 bases at V and 7 bases at J; junction bases unmatched: 7. This CDR3 contains 14 residues. Germline loops: CDR1 WNHNN, CDR2 SYGVQD (reference sequence). CDR3 protein: CASSENRGSGGYTF. The CDR3 coding sequence is TGCGCCAGCAGTGAGAACAGGGGATCAGGTGGCTACACCTTC.

The chain has TRBV5-8 and TRBJ2-7, with 8 bases fitting TRBD1. The CDR3 extends over 15 amino acids. J gave up 2 bases and V 2 bases, and 6 bases lay outside the gene matches. Germline V gene sequence: CDR1 SGHTS, CDR2 YDEGEE. The CDR3 is CASSLVGQGPYEQYF. The CDR3 DNA is TGTGCCAGCAGCTTAGTCGGACAGGGTCCCTACGAGCAGTACTTC.

The chain employs TRBV15 and TRBJ2-1; maybe TRBD2 (5 bases). Germline CDR1 and CDR2: LNHNV and YYDKDF (reference sequence). The CDR3 is 13 amino acids. Trimming pared 5 bases from V and 5 bases from J, leaving 10 bases between. In DNA form, the CDR3 reads TGTGCCACCAGCCCGGGAAGGAACAATGAGCAGTTCTTC. Translation: CATSPGRNNEQFF.

CDR3 sequence: CASSLGTGHPSSYNSPLHF. The CDR3 nucleotides are TGTGCCAGCAGCCTTGGGACAGGCCACCCCAGCTCCTATAATTCACCCCTCCACTTT. J is TRBJ1-6 and V is TRBV7-2, with 8 bases fitting TRBD1. The CDR3 extends over 19 amino acids. CDR1 SGHTA and CDR2 FQGNSA come from the germline V gene. The ends lost 5 bases at V and 0 bases at J; junction bases unmatched: 12.

This clone was found once. The chain carries TRBV4-3 and TRBJ1-3; D is ambiguous. V was trimmed by 0 bases and J by 4 bases, leaving 4 bases between them. The CDR3 runs 13 residues. From germline, CDR1 is LGHNA and CDR2 YSLEER. DNA for the CDR3: TGCGCCAGCAGCCAAGAAAGCGGAAACACCATATATTTT. As protein: CASSQESGNTIYF.

V is TRBV9 and J is TRBJ2-5; weak D call: TRBD2 (6 bases). Germline lookup yields CDR1 SGDLS and CDR2 YYNGEE. This CDR3 has 15 residues. Between the trimmed V and J ends, which lost 4 bases and 5 bases, there was a span of 18 bases. Here the CDR3 DNA reads TGTGCCAGCAGCTCCGAGGCGGGGCTAGGGGAGACCCAGTACTTC. Its protein is CASSSEAGLGETQYF.

The sample holds a few counts of this clone. The chain links TRBV13 to TRBJ2-5; unclear D gene. This CDR3 has 14 residues. V dropped 0 bases and J dropped 1 base, with 6 bases sitting between them. Germline-derived CDR1 and CDR2 are PRHDT and FYEKMQ (reference sequence). CDR3 in DNA: TGTGCCAGCAGCTTAGGTCGCGGCCAAGAGACCCAGTACTTC. It codes for CASSLGRGQETQYF.

The chain combines TRBV6-1 with TRBJ1-2; D is undetermined. V was shortened by 2 bases and J by 1 base, with 5 bases between the two germline ends. Germline V gene sequence: CDR1 MNHNS, CDR2 SASEGT. The CDR3 totals 13 residues. The CDR3 bases are TGTGCCAGCAGTGAATCCTATAACTATGGCTACACCTTC. Translated: CASSESYNYGYTF.

V is TRBV30 and J is TRBJ2-7; 11 bases are a match to TRBD2. V was pared by 4 bases and J by 6 bases, with 17 bases of the junction left unmatched. This CDR3 is built from 17 residues. Germline V lookup: CDR1 GTSNPN, CDR2 SVGIG (reference sequence). CDR3 sequence (DNA): TGTGCCTGGATTCCCGGAGCGGGACTAGCGGTCCAGAGCGAGCAGTACTTC. It encodes CAWIPGAGLAVQSEQYF. Full variable domain (rest looked up from reference TRBV30 and TRBJ2-7): SQTIHQWPATLVQPVGSPLSLECTVEGTSNPNLYWYRQAAGRGLQLLFYSVGIGQISSEVPQNLSASRPQDRQFILSSKKLLLSDSGFYLCAWIPGAGLAVQSEQYFGPGTRLTVT.

This chain uses TRBV10-3 with TRBJ1-5; D is unclear. Germline V gene data show CDR1 as ENHRY and CDR2 as SYGVKD. V lost 3 bases to trimming and J lost 6 bases, with 18 bases between them. The CDR3 loop spans 16 amino acids. The CDR3 DNA is TGTGCCATCAGTGATGTCAGTTCTCCAACGGGTCAGCCCCAGCATTTT. The encoded protein is CAISDVSSPTGQPQHF.

This chain links TRBV6-5 with TRBJ2-5; the D is unclear. The germline CDR1 and CDR2 sequences are MNHEY and SVGAGI. Deletions cut 6 bases from V and 2 bases from J, with 7 bases between. The CDR3 contains 12 residues. The CDR3, as DNA: TGTGCCAGCAGAACGACTCAAGAGACCCAGTACTTC. It translates to CASRTTQETQYF.

The CDR3 loop is CSVEDVRTGGGYTF. DNA of the CDR3: TGCAGCGTTGAAGATGTCCGGACGGGAGGGGGCTACACCTTC. The rearrangement links TRBV29-1 to TRBJ1-2; D remains unclear. This CDR3 is 14 amino acids long. Germline V CDR1 and CDR2: SQVTM, ANQGSEA. V was trimmed by 0 bases and J by 8 bases, leaving 16 bases between them.

The V call is TRBV2, the J call TRBJ2-2; TRBD2 is a possible D gene (6 bases). Deletions cut 8 bases from V and 5 bases from J, with 21 bases between. Germline V gene lookup returns CDR1 SNHLY and CDR2 FYNNEI. This CDR3 comprises 16 residues. Here the CDR3 reads CASLPGELASTGELFF. Written as DNA, the CDR3 is TGTGCCAGCCTCCCGGGGGAACTAGCCTCAACCGGGGAGCTGTTTTTT.